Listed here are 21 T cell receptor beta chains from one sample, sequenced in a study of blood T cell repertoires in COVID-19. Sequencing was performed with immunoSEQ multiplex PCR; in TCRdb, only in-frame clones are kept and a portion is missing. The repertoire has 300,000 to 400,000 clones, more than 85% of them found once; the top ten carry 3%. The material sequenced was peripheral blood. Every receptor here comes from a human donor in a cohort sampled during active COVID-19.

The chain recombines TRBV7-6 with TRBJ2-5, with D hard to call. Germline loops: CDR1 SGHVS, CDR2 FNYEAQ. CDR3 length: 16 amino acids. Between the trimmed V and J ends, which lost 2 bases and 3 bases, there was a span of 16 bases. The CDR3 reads CASSLKNLRVKETQYF. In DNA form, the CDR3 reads TGTGCCAGCAGCTTAAAGAACCTGCGCGTTAAAGAGACCCAGTACTTC.

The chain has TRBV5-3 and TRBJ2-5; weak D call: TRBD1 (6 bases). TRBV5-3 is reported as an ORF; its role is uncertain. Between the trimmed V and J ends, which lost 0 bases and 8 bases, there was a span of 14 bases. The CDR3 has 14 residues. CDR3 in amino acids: CARSLALGASTQYF. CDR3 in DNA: TGTGCCAGAAGCTTGGCCTTGGGGGCTTCCACCCAGTACTTC.

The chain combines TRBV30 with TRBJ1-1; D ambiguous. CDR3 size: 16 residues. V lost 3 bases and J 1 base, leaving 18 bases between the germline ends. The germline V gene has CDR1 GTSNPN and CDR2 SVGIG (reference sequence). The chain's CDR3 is CAWSPTRGSGNTEAFF. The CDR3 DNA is TGTGCCTGGAGCCCTACTCGTGGTTCAGGGAACACTGAAGCTTTCTTT.

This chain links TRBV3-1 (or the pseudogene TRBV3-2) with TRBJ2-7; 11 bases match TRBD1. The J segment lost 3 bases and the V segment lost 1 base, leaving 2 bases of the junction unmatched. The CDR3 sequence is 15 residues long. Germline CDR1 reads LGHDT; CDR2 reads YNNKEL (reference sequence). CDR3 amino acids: CASSQAGTGGYEQYF. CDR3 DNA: TGTGCCAGCAGCCAAGCCGGGACAGGGGGCTACGAGCAGTACTTC.

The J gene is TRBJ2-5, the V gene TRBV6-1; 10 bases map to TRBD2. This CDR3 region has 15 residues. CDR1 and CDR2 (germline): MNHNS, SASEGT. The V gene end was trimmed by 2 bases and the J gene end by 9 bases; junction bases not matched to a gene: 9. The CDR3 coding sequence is TGTGCCAGCAGTGAACTAGCGGGGGAAGGCGGGGCCCAGTACTTC. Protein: CASSELAGEGGAQYF.

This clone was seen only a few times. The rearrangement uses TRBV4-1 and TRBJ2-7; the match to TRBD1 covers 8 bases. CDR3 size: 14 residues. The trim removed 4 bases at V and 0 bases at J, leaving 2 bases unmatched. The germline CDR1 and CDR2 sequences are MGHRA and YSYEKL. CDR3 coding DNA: TGCGCCAGCAGCCCAACAGGGGGCTCCTACGAGCAGTACTTC. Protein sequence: CASSPTGGSYEQYF.

DNA of the CDR3: TGTGCCAGCTCACCGGGACAGACCTACAATGAGCAGTTCTTC. It codes for CASSPGQTYNEQFF. This chain uses TRBV18 with TRBJ2-1; 7 bases agree with TRBD1. The CDR3 length is 14 residues. The V and J ends lost 3 bases and 2 bases, in that order; junction bases with no gene match: 1. Germline V gene lookup returns CDR1 KGHSH and CDR2 LQKENI.

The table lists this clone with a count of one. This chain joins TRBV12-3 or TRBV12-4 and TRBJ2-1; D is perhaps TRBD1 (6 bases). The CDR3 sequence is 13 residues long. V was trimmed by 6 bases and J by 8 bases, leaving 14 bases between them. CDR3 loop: CASSPSGTHEQFF. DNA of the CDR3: TGTGCCAGCAGCCCCTCCGGGACACATGAGCAGTTCTTC.

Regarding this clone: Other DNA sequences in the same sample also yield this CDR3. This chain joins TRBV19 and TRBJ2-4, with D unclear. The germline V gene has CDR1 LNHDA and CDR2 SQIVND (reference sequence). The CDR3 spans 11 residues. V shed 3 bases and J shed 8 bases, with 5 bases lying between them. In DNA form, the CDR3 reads TGTGCCAGTAGTATCGAGGACATTCAGTACTTC. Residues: CASSIEDIQYF.

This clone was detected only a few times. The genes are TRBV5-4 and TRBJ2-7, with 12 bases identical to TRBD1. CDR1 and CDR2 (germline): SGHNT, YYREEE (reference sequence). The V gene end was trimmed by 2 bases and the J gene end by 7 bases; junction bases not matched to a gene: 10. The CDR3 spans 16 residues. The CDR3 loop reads CASSLKPGQGAGEQYF. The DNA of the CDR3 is TGTGCCAGCAGCTTAAAGCCGGGACAGGGGGCGGGGGAGCAGTACTTC.

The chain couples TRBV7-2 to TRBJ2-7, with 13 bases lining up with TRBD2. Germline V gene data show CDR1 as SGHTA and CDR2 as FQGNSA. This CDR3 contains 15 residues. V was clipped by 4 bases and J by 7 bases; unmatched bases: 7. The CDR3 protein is CASSSRTSGGREQYF. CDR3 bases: TGTGCCAGCAGCTCCCGGACTAGCGGGGGAAGGGAGCAGTACTTC. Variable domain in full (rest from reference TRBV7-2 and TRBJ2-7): GAGVSQSPSNKVTEKGKDVELRCDPISGHTALYWYRQSLGQGLEFLIYFQGNSAPDKSGLPSDRFSAERTGGSVSTLTIQRTQQEDSAVYLCASSSRTSGGREQYFGPGTRLTVT.

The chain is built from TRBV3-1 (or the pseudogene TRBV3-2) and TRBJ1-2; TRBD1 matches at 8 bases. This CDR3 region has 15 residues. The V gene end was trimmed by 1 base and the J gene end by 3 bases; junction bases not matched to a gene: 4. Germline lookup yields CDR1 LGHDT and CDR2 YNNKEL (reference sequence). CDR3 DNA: TGTGCCAGCAGCCAAGTGACAGGGGACTACTATGGCTACACCTTC. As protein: CASSQVTGDYYGYTF.

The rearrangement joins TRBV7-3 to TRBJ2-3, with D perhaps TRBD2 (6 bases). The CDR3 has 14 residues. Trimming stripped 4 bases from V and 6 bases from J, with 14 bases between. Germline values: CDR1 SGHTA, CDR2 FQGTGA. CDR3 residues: CASSSIGGMDTQYF. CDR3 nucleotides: TGTGCCAGCAGCTCTATCGGGGGTATGGATACGCAGTATTTT.

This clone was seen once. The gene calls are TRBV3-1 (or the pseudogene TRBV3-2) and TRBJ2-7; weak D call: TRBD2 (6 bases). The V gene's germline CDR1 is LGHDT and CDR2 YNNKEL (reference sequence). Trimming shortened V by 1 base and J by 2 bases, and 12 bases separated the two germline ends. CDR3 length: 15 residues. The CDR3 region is CASSQGPGGTYEQYF. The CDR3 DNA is TGTGCCAGCAGCCAAGGTCCCGGGGGTACCTACGAGCAGTACTTC.

Here the CDR3 DNA reads TGTGCCAGCAGCCCCACCGGGACAGGGTTGAATGAGCAGTTCTTC. Residues: CASSPTGTGLNEQFF. The chain joins TRBV7-3 to TRBJ2-1; TRBD1 matches at 9 bases. V lost 5 bases to trimming and J lost 7 bases; unmatched junction nucleotides: 9. Looked up from germline, CDR1 is SGHTA and CDR2 is FQGTGA. The CDR3 consists of 15 residues.

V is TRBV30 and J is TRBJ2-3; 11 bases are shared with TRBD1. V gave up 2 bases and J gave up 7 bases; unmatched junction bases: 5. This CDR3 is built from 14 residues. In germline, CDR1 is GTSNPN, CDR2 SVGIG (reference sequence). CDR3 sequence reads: CAWSSGTGGNTQYF. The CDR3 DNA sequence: TGTGCCTGGAGTTCCGGGACAGGGGGTAATACGCAGTATTTT.

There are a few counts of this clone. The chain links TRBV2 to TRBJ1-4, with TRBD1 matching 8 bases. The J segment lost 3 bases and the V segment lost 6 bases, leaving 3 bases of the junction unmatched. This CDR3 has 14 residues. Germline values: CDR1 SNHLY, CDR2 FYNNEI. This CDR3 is CASRMTGANEKLFF. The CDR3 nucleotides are TGTGCCAGCAGGATGACAGGGGCTAATGAAAAACTGTTTTTT.

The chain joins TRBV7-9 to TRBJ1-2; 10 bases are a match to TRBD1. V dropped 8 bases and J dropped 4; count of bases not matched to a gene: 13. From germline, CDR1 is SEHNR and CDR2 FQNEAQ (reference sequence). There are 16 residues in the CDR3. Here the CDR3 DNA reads TGTGCCAGCGGAAGGACAGGGGGTACCGGGCTCTATGGCTACACCTTC. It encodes CASGRTGGTGLYGYTF. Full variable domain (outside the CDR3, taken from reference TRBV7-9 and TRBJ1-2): DTGVSQNPRHKITKRGQNVTFRCDPISEHNRLYWYRQTLGQGPEFLTYFQNEAQLEKSRLLSDRFSAERPKGSFSTLEIQRTEQGDSAMYLCASGRTGGTGLYGYTFGSGTRLTVV.

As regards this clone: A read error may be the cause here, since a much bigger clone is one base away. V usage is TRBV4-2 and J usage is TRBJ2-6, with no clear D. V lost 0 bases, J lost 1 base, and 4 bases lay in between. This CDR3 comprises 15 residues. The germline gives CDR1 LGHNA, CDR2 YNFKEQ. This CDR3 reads CASSQDRSGANVLTF. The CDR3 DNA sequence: TGTGCCAGCAGCCAAGACAGATCTGGGGCCAACGTCCTGACTTTC.

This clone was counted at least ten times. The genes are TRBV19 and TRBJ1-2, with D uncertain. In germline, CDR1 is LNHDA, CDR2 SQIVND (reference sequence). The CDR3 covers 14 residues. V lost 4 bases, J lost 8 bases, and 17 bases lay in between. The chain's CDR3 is CASSTPGAFWGYTF. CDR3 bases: TGTGCCAGTAGTACTCCGGGAGCCTTTTGGGGCTACACCTTC.

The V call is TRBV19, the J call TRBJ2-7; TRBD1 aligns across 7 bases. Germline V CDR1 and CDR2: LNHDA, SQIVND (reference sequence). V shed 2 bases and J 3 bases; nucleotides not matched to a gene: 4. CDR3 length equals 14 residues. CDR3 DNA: TGTGCCAGTAGTATAAAAGGGGGCCACTACGAGCAGTACTTC. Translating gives CASSIKGGHYEQYF.